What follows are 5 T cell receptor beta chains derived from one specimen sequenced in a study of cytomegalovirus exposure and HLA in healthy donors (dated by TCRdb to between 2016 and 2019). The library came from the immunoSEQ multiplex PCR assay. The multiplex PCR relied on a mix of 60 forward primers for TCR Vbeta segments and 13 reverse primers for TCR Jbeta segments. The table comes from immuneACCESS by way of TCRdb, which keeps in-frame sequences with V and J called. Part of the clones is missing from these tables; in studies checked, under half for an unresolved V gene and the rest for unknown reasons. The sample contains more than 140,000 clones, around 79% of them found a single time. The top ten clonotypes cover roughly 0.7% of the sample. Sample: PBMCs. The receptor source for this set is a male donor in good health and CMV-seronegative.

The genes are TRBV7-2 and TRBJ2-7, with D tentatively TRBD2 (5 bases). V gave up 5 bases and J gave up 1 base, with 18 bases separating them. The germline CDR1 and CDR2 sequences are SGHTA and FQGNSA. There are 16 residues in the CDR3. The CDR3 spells CASSARSGSQSYEQYF. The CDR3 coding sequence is TGTGCCAGCAGCGCCCGCTCGGGGAGTCAGTCCTACGAGCAGTACTTC.

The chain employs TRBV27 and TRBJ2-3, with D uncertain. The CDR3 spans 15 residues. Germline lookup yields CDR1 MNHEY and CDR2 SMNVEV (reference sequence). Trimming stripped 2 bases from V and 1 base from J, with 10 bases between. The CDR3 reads CASSLGWSGTDTQYF. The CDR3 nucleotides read TGTGCCAGCAGTTTAGGGTGGAGTGGCACAGATACGCAGTATTTT.

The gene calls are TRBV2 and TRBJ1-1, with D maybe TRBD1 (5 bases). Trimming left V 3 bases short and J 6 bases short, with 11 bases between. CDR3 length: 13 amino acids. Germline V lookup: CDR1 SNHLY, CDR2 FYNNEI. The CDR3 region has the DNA TGTGCCAGCAGTGATAGGGGTCGCGCTGAAGCTTTCTTT. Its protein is CASSDRGRAEAFF.

This CDR3 reads CASSLDRGHGELFF. CDR3 DNA: TGTGCCAGCAGCCTCGACAGGGGGCACGGGGAGCTGTTTTTT. This sequence joins TRBV5-4 and TRBJ2-2; 10 bases align to TRBD1. There are 14 residues in the CDR3. Germline V gene data show CDR1 as SGHNT and CDR2 as YYREEE (reference sequence). Trimming removed 4 bases from V and 7 bases from J; junction bases left unmatched: 4.

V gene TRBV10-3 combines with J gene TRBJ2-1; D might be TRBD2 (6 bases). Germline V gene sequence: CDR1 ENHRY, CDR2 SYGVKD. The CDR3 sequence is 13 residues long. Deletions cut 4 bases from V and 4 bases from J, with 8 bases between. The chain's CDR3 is CAISAGEYNEQFF. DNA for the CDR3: TGTGCCATCAGTGCGGGGGAGTACAATGAGCAGTTCTTC.